Each of the 13 T cell receptor beta chains below was sequenced from the same sample in a study of T cell clonotyping in hematopoietic cell transplantation. The method was immunoSEQ multiplex PCR; TCRdb's version includes in-frame clones alone and lacks a portion of them. The sample lists roughly 29,000 clones, 90% to 95% occurring once. The specimen comprised PBMCs, sampled 100 days after allogeneic stem cell transplant. The receptors here all came from a female patient aged 45 to 65 who had an allogeneic stem cell transplant from a related donor, so the T cells may come from the graft donor. Some clones in this sample may be carry-over from other donors' samples.

CDR3 protein: CASSPQGSNQPQHF. CDR3 nucleotides: TGTGCCAGCAGCCCTCAGGGTAGCAATCAGCCCCAGCATTTT. The chain joins TRBV7-2 to TRBJ1-5, with D maybe TRBD1 (5 bases). Trimming cost V 5 bases and J 0 bases, with 8 bases left between them. The CDR3 loop spans 14 amino acids. Per the germline V gene, CDR1 is SGHTA and CDR2 is FQGNSA.

The chain couples TRBV11-2 to TRBJ1-2; maybe TRBD1 (6 bases). V shed 5 bases and J shed 4 bases, with 11 bases lying between them. Germline V gene lookup returns CDR1 SGHAT and CDR2 FQNNGV. The CDR3 covers 13 residues. The CDR3 coding sequence is TGTGCCAGCAGCATTGGACAGCTCTATGGCTACACCTTC. Residues: CASSIGQLYGYTF.

This clone was observed a single time. V usage is TRBV5-1 and J usage is TRBJ1-2; unclear D gene. The length of the CDR3 is 15 residues. Per germline, CDR1 SGHRS and CDR2 YFSETQ. V lost 2 bases to trimming and J lost 0 bases, with 11 bases between them. The CDR3 nucleotides read TGCGCCAGCAGCTTACGGGATCGTCCTAACTATGGCTACACCTTC. Its protein is CASSLRDRPNYGYTF. Full variable domain (missing parts from reference TRBV5-1 and TRBJ1-2): KAGVTQTPRYLIKTRGQQVTLSCSPISGHRSVSWYQQTPGQGLQFLFEYFSETQRNKGNFPGRFSGRQFSNSRSEMNVSTLELGDSALYLCASSLRDRPNYGYTFGSGTRLTVV.

V is TRBV14 and J is TRBJ1-2, with D unresolved. Germline V gives CDR1 SGHDN, CDR2 FVKESK. The V and J ends lost 1 base and 2 bases respectively, with 5 bases between them. The CDR3 is 13 amino acids. CDR3 nucleotides: TGTGCCAGCAGCCAAGGCCGGAACTATGGCTACACCTTC. This codes for CASSQGRNYGYTF.

In nucleotides, the CDR3 is TGTGCCAGCAGCCTGGGGACTAACACAGATACGCAGTATTTT. This translates into CASSLGTNTDTQYF. V usage is TRBV5-6 and J usage is TRBJ2-3; 7 positions match TRBD2. Trimming cost V 4 bases and J 2 bases; bases outside gene matches: 4. Germline values: CDR1 SGHDT, CDR2 YYEEEE. The CDR3 contains 14 residues.

The chain recombines TRBV9 with TRBJ2-4, with 9 bases lining up with TRBD1. The CDR3 is 15 residues long. The trim removed 4 bases at V and 3 bases at J, leaving 5 bases unmatched. Germline V gives CDR1 SGDLS, CDR2 YYNGEE. CDR3 sequence: CASSPGDRDKNIQYF. As DNA, the CDR3 is TGTGCCAGCAGCCCTGGGGACAGGGACAAAAACATTCAGTACTTC.

For this clone: The junction and the germline gene differ at one end; a read error may be behind it. CDR3 region: CVSSRATTLRAAFW. The CDR3 coding sequence is TGTGTCAGCAGTCGGGCCACAACTCTTCGGGCCGCGTTTTGG. This sequence joins TRBV2 and TRBJ1-4; no reliable D call. The CDR3 covers 14 residues. Germline V gives CDR1 SNHLY, CDR2 FYNNEI.

This clone occurred once. The V and J genes are TRBV7-6 and TRBJ2-1, with D perhaps TRBD1 (6 bases). V lost 5 bases, J lost 6 bases, and 17 bases lay in between. Germline V gene data show CDR1 as SGHVS and CDR2 as FNYEAQ. The CDR3 is 15 residues long. The CDR3 loop reads CASSPSGTLGNEQFF. CDR3 DNA: TGTGCCAGCAGCCCCTCCGGGACACTTGGCAATGAGCAGTTCTTC.

The rearrangement links TRBV5-6 to TRBJ2-2, with 8 bases fitting TRBD1. This CDR3 is 17 amino acids long. Germline assignment: CDR1 SGHDT and CDR2 YYEEEE. J gave up 3 bases and V 6 bases, and 13 bases lay outside the gene matches. CDR3 protein: CASNQRDRSWDTGELFF. CDR3 nucleotide sequence: TGTGCCAGCAACCAACGGGACAGGTCTTGGGACACCGGGGAGCTGTTTTTT.

This chain links TRBV7-6 with TRBJ1-5; D gene uncertain. Trimming pared 1 base from V and 1 base from J, leaving 8 bases between. This CDR3 comprises 15 residues. CDR1 SGHVS and CDR2 FNYEAQ come from the germline V gene. CDR3 in DNA: TGTGCCAGCAGCTTAGGAGGAGGGAGCAATCAGCCCCAGCATTTT. Its protein product is CASSLGGGSNQPQHF.

This clone was picked up one time. The chain links TRBV7-7 to TRBJ2-2; no reliable D call. V was clipped by 5 bases and J by 1 base, with 5 bases between them. Per the germline V gene, CDR1 is SSHAT and CDR2 is FNYEAQ (reference sequence). The CDR3 covers 13 residues. The CDR3 bases are TGTGCCAGCAGCAACATGAACACCGGGGAGCTGTTTTTT. It encodes CASSNMNTGELFF.

V usage is TRBV6-1 and J usage is TRBJ1-5; D perhaps matches TRBD1 (6 bases). V lost 11 bases, J lost 6 bases, and 14 bases lay in between. The CDR3 consists of 12 residues. Germline loops: CDR1 MNHNS, CDR2 SASEGT. The CDR3 DNA is TGTGCCTCCAGGGGAGACGGTCAGCCCCAGCATTTT. It codes for CASRGDGQPQHF.

The chain has TRBV2 and TRBJ2-5; D remains unclear. With 4 bases removed from V and 9 bases from J, the gap between germline ends came to 9 bases. The V gene's germline CDR1 is SNHLY and CDR2 FYNNEI. CDR3 length: 11 residues. In nucleotides, the CDR3 is TGTGCCAGCAGTGGAAGAGTGTCCCAGTACTTC. Amino acid sequence: CASSGRVSQYF.